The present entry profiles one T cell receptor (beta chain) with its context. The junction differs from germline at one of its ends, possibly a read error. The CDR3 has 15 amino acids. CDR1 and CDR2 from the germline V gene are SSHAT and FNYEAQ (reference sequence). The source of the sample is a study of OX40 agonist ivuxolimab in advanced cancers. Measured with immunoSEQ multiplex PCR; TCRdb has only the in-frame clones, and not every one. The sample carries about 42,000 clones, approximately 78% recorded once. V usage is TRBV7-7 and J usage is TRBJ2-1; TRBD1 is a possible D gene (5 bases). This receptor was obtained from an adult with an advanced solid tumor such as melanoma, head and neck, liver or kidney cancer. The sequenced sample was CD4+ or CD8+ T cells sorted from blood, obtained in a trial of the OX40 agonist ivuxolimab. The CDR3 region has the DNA TGTGCTAGCAGCTTAGGGGCGGCGCTCTACAATGAGCAGTTCTTC. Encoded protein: CASSLGAALYNEQFF. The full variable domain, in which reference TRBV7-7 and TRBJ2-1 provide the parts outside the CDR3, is GAGVSQSPRYKVTKRGQDVTLRCDPISSHATLYWYQQALGQGPEFLTYFNYEAQPDKSGLPSDRFSAERPEGSISTLTIQRTEQRDSAMYRCASSLGAALYNEQFFGPGTRLTVL.